Sequencing of this T cell receptor (beta chain) was carried out in a study of blood T cell repertoires in COVID-19. Background on the study: COVID-19 samples from acute and convalescent phases originated in the United States, Italy and Spain. In each case, the material was cDNA or gDNA derived from T cells, B-cell-depleted T cells, or PBMCs.

Per the original data handling: By means of reference gene primer amplification, nucleated cell counts were estimated. Method: immunoSEQ multiplex PCR; TCRdb's copy keeps in-frame clones and lacks some. V and J calls plus clone size are reproduced from that table; the DNA served to infer D and trimming. The table has roughly 130,000 clones, around 80% seen once; the top ten hold roughly 1.9%. Germline values: CDR1 SQVTM, CDR2 ANQGSEA. V was cut by 4 bases and J by 3 bases, with 10 bases left in between. The CDR3 covers 12 residues. The rearrangement joins TRBV29-1 to TRBJ2-7; D is perhaps TRBD2 (6 bases). The sequence derives from a man aged 65-85 years with acute or convalescent COVID-19. The sequenced material came from peripheral blood. In DNA, the CDR3 is TGCAGCGTTGCCCGGGGGAACTACGAGCAGTACTTC. It translates to CSVARGNYEQYF.